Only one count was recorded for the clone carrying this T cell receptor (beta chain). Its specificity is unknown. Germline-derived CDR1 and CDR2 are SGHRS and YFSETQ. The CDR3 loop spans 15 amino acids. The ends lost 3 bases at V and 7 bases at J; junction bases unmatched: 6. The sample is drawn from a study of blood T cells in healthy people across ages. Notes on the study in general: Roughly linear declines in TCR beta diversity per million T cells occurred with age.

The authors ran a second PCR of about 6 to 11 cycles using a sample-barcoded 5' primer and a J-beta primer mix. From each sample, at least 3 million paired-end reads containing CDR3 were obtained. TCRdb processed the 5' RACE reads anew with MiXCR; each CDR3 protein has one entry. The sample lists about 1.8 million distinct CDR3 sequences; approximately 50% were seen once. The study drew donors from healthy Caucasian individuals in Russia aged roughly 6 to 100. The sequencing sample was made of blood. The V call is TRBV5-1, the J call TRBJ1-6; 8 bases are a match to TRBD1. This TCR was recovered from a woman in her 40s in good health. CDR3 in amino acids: CASSSQGARNSPLHF. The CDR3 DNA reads TGCGCCAGCAGCTCTCAGGGGGCGAGGAATTCACCCCTCCACTTT.